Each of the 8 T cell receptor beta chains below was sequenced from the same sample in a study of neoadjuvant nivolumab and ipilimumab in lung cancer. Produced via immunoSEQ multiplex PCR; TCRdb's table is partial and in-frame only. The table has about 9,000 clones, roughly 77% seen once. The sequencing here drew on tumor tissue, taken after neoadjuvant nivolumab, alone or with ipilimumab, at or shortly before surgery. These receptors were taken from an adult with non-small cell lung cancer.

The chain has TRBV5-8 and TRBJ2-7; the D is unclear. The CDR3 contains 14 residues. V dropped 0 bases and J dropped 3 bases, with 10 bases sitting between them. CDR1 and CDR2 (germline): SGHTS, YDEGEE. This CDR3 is CASSLGQNLYEQYF. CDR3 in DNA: TGTGCCAGCAGCTTGGGGCAGAACCTCTACGAGCAGTACTTC. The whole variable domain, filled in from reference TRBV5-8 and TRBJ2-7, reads EAGVTQSPTHLIKTRGQQATLRCSPISGHTSVYWYQQALGLGLQFLLWYDEGEERNRGNFPPRFSGRQFPNYSSELNVNALELEDSALYLCASSLGQNLYEQYFGPGTRLTVT.

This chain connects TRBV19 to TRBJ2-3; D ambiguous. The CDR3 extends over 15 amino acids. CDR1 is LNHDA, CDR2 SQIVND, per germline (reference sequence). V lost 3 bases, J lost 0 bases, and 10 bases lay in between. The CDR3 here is CASSILLTSTDTQYF. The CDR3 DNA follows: TGTGCCAGTAGTATTCTGCTTACCAGCACAGATACGCAGTATTTT.

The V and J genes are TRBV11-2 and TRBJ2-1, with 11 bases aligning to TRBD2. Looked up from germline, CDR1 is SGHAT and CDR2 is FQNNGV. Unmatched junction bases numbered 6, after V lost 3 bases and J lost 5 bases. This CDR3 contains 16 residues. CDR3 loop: CASSFYTSGSNNEQFF. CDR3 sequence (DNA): TGTGCCAGCAGCTTCTACACTAGCGGGAGCAACAATGAGCAGTTCTTC.

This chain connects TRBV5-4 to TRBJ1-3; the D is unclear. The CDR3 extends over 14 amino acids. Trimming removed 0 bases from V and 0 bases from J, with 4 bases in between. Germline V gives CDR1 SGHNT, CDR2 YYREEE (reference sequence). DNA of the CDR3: TGTGCCAGCAGCTTGGGAAGCTCTGGAAACACCATATATTTT. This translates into CASSLGSSGNTIYF.

CDR3 nucleotides: TGTGCCAGCAGCCGTGCAACTAATGAAAAACTGTTTTTT. Translating it yields CASSRATNEKLFF. The V and J genes are TRBV11-2 and TRBJ1-4; D uncertain. The CDR3 covers 13 residues. The germline V gene encodes CDR1 SGHAT and CDR2 FQNNGV. Trimming removed 5 bases from V and 0 bases from J, with 4 bases in between.

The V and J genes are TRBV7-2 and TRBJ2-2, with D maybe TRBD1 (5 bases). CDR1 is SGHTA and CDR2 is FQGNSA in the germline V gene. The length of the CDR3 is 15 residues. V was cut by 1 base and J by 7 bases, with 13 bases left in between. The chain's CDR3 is CASSLGGPMGGELFF. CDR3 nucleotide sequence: TGTGCCAGCAGCTTAGGGGGCCCCATGGGCGGGGAGCTGTTTTTT.

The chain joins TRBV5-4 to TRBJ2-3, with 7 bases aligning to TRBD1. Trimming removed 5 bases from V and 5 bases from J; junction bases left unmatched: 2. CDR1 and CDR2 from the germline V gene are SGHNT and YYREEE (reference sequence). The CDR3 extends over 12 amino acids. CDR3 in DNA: TGTGCCAGCAGTCCAGGGGGAGATACGCAGTATTTT. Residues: CASSPGGDTQYF.

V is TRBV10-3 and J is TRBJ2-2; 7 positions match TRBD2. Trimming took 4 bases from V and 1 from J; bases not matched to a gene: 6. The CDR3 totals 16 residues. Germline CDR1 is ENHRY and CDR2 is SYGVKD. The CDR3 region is CAISGGRVQNTGELFF. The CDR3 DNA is TGTGCCATCAGTGGCGGGAGAGTTCAGAACACCGGGGAGCTGTTTTTT.